Shown below are 21 T cell receptor beta chains from a single sample sequenced in a study of T cell repertoires in cytomegalovirus infection. MiXCR was run by TCRdb on the reads, yielding one entry per CDR3 protein. This repertoire shows about 450,000 distinct CDR3 sequences, about 33% found once; its top ten account for roughly 15%. Source material: PBMCs. These receptors all come from a human donor in good health (CMV status not recorded). Some clones in this sample may be carry-over from other donors' samples.

The chain employs TRBV7-2 and TRBJ2-1, with 13 bases lining up with TRBD2. Germline V gene lookup returns CDR1 SGHTA and CDR2 FQGNSA. The CDR3 consists of 16 residues. V lost 1 base and J lost 9; bases outside the gene matches: 6. The CDR3 protein is CASSLVLAGGQGEQFF. For the CDR3, the DNA is TGTGCCAGCAGCTTAGTACTAGCGGGGGGGCAGGGTGAGCAGTTCTTC.

The genes are TRBV11-2 and TRBJ2-7; 7 bases align to TRBD1. The CDR3 runs 14 residues. Germline assignment: CDR1 SGHAT and CDR2 FQNNGV. V shed 7 bases and J 2 bases; nucleotides not matched to a gene: 8. The CDR3 region is CASIRQGSTYEQYF. The CDR3 nucleotides read TGTGCCAGCATCCGACAGGGATCTACCTACGAGCAGTACTTC.

At least ten counts were recorded for this clonotype. This chain uses TRBV7-6 with TRBJ2-7, with D possibly TRBD1 on 6 matching bases. Germline lookup yields CDR1 SGHVS and CDR2 FNYEAQ. This CDR3 region has 14 residues. Trimming left V 5 bases short and J 5 bases short, with 16 bases between. CDR3 in DNA: TGTGCCAGCAGCCCGTACCTGGGGGCGGACGAGCAGTACTTC. Translation gives CASSPYLGADEQYF.

The sample holds a few counts of this clonotype. The genes are TRBV10-3 and TRBJ1-4; D may be TRBD1 (6 bases). The germline CDR1 and CDR2 sequences are ENHRY and SYGVKD. This CDR3 is 15 amino acids long. V was shortened by 2 bases and J by 8 bases, with 15 bases between the two germline ends. CDR3 sequence: CAISEGTGILEKLFF. CDR3 DNA sequence: TGTGCCATCAGTGAGGGAACAGGGATCTTGGAAAAACTGTTTTTT.

Notes on this clonotype: Since a much larger clone is just one base distant, this may be a read error. The rearrangement links TRBV12-3 or TRBV12-4 to TRBJ1-1; D is undetermined. The CDR3 is made up of 15 amino acids. The CDR3 reads CDSSLSPGMNTEAFF. As DNA, the CDR3 is TGTGACAGCAGTTTATCGCCGGGCATGAACACTGAAGCTTTCTTT.

This clonotype was observed many times. This chain connects TRBV7-2 to TRBJ2-1; no clear D. Germline-derived CDR1 and CDR2 are SGHTA and FQGNSA. CDR3 length: 14 amino acids. Trimming cost V 0 bases and J 8 bases, with 11 bases left between them. In nucleotides, the CDR3 is TGTGCCAGCAGCTTAGCGAGAAGGAATGATGAGCAGTTCTTC. Amino acids: CASSLARRNDEQFF.

The CDR3: CASTSGPGKKLFF. The CDR3 nucleotides read TGTGCCAGCACCTCGGGACCCGGGAAAAAACTGTTTTTT. The J gene is TRBJ1-4, the V gene TRBV27; D is possibly TRBD1 (5 bases). The CDR3 totals 13 residues. Trimming shortened V by 7 bases and J by 9 bases, and 15 bases separated the two germline ends. The germline gives CDR1 MNHEY, CDR2 SMNVEV (reference sequence).

The J gene is TRBJ1-1, the V gene TRBV29-1; D ambiguous. Trimming took 6 bases from V and 0 from J, leaving 11 bases between them. This CDR3 region has 13 residues. Germline CDR1 is SQVTM and CDR2 is ANQGSEA. The CDR3 is CSVLRSVNTEAFF. In DNA form, the CDR3 reads TGCAGCGTCCTCAGGAGTGTGAACACTGAAGCTTTCTTT.

The chain links TRBV5-6 to TRBJ1-5; 7 bases fit TRBD1. The CDR3 totals 15 residues. Germline V CDR1 and CDR2: SGHDT, YYEEEE. Trimming at V came to 3 bases and at J to 5 bases, leaving 8 bases not matched to a gene. The CDR3 nucleotides read TGTGCCAGCAGCTCGAACGCACAGGGGTATCAGCCCCAGCATTTT. Its translation: CASSSNAQGYQPQHF.

This clonotype turned up a few times. For the CDR3, the DNA is TGTGCCACCAGTGACCCACTCAAGTTCGAGCAGTTCTTC. This encodes CATSDPLKFEQFF. The chain links TRBV24-1 to TRBJ2-1; D not certain. Trimming stripped 4 bases from V and 10 bases from J, with 13 bases between. The CDR3 sequence is 13 residues long. CDR1 is KGHDR, CDR2 SFDVKD, per germline.

A word on this clonotype: Sequence at one end of the junction differs from germline and may be a read error. The chain has TRBV5-3 and TRBJ1-1, with D perhaps TRBD1 (6 bases). TRBV5-3 is identified as an open reading frame with a role that is uncertain. This CDR3 is 11 amino acids long. The CDR3 coding sequence is TGTGCCAGCAGCTTGAACAGGGTGGCTTTCTTT. Translating it yields CASSLNRVAFF.

This clonotype was counted a few times. The V gene is TRBV29-1, the J gene TRBJ2-1; the D gene is possibly TRBD2 (7 bases). V was clipped by 7 bases and J by 7 bases, with 26 bases between them. The CDR3 covers 16 residues. Germline CDR1 and CDR2: SQVTM and ANQGSEA. The CDR3 loop is CSALPFSGGAGNEQFF. The CDR3 nucleotides read TGCAGCGCCCTACCCTTTAGTGGGGGGGCGGGAAATGAGCAGTTCTTC.

The chain combines TRBV27 with TRBJ2-7; D not certain. Germline V gene data show CDR1 as MNHEY and CDR2 as SMNVEV (reference sequence). The CDR3 runs to 13 residues. The V and J ends lost 5 bases and 1 base respectively, with 9 bases between them. CDR3 residues: CASSPRVSYEQYF. The DNA of the CDR3 is TGTGCCAGCAGTCCCCGGGTTTCCTACGAGCAGTACTTC.

The V call is TRBV20-1, the J call TRBJ1-3, with unresolved D. Trimming pared 1 base from V and 1 base from J, leaving 14 bases between. This CDR3 has 16 amino acids. The germline V gene encodes CDR1 DFQATT and CDR2 SNEGSKA (reference sequence). This chain's CDR3 is CSARVAVSWSGNTIYF. CDR3 sequence (DNA): TGCAGTGCTAGAGTTGCGGTCTCGTGGTCTGGAAACACCATATATTTT.

This clonotype has at least ten counts. The V and J genes are TRBV7-6 and TRBJ2-1; D is unresolved. The CDR3 consists of 13 residues. Per germline, CDR1 SGHVS and CDR2 FNYEAQ. Trimming removed 3 bases from V and 8 bases from J, with 11 bases in between. As DNA, the CDR3 is TGTGCCAGCAGCTTGTCGACCCTGGATGAGCAGTTCTTC. This translates into CASSLSTLDEQFF.

The genes are TRBV14 and TRBJ1-4; D is perhaps TRBD1 (5 bases). CDR3 length equals 17 residues. The V end lost 2 bases, the J end lost 0 bases, and 13 bases lay between the germline ends. CDR1 is SGHDN and CDR2 is FVKESK in the germline V gene. This CDR3 reads CASSQRLGTSTNEKLFF. The CDR3 region has the DNA TGTGCCAGCAGCCAAAGGCTTGGGACCTCAACTAATGAAAAACTGTTTTTT.

This clonotype was observed at least ten times. The chain carries TRBV7-2 and TRBJ1-4; D gene unclear. The CDR3 consists of 14 residues. Germline CDR1 reads SGHTA; CDR2 reads FQGNSA. V lost 1 base and J 7 bases, leaving 10 bases between the germline ends. The CDR3, as DNA: TGTGCCAGCAGCTTAGGAGGGTTGGGTGAAAAACTGTTTTTT. Its translation: CASSLGGLGEKLFF.

This sequence joins TRBV28 and TRBJ2-1; 9 nucleotides match TRBD2. The CDR3 length is 14 residues. Germline values: CDR1 MDHEN, CDR2 SYDVKM. V was clipped by 3 bases and J by 9 bases; unmatched bases: 6. CDR3 in DNA: TGTGCCAGCAGTTTGAGGGCGGGGGGGCGTGAGCAGTTCTTC. Protein: CASSLRAGGREQFF. Filled out from reference TRBV28 and TRBJ2-1, the complete variable domain reads DVKVTQSSRYLVKRTGEKVFLECVQDMDHENMFWYRQDPGLGLRLIYFSYDVKMKEKGDIPEGYSVSREKKERFSLILESASTNQTSMYLCASSLRAGGREQFFGPGTRLTVL.

Many counts were recorded for this clonotype. The chain is built from TRBV6-1 and TRBJ1-4; D uncertain. Germline CDR1 MNHNS, CDR2 SASEGT. V gave up 6 bases and J gave up 3 bases, with 17 bases separating them. This CDR3 is built from 16 residues. CDR3 DNA: TGTGCCAGCAGCCGGCCCCGAGTTGAGTCTAATGAAAAACTGTTTTTT. Amino acids: CASSRPRVESNEKLFF.

The chain uses TRBV20-1 and TRBJ1-2; 9 nucleotides line up with TRBD1. The CDR3 is made up of 15 amino acids. Germline V gives CDR1 DFQATT, CDR2 SNEGSKA (reference sequence). Germline trimming cut 6 bases from V and 3 bases from J; bases unmatched to any gene: 11. The CDR3 sequence: CSADEGDRVDYGYTF. CDR3 DNA sequence: TGCAGTGCCGACGAGGGGGACAGGGTCGACTATGGCTACACCTTC.

This rearrangement joins TRBV23-1 to TRBJ1-5; possibly TRBD1 for D (5 bases). TRBV23-1 is known as an ORF, though its function is uncertain. There are 15 residues in the CDR3. The V end lost 11 bases, the J end lost 4 bases, and 21 bases lay between the germline ends. This chain's CDR3 is CALRTSGPLNQPQHF. The CDR3 nucleotides are TGCGCCCTCCGAACCTCGGGACCTCTAAATCAGCCCCAGCATTTT.